These T cell receptor beta chains were read from a single sample in a study of T cell changes during pregnancy in multiple sclerosis. Sequenced by immunoSEQ multiplex PCR; TCRdb stores in-frame clones only, minus some. The data hold 40,000 to 50,000 clones, with approximately 92% observed a single time. The sequencing here drew on CD4+ T cells from peripheral blood mononuclear cells, taken in the first trimester of pregnancy. Receptors originate from a female donor with multiple sclerosis, enrolled in a pregnancy study. CDR3s include the opening cysteine and the closing phenylalanine or tryptophan. A D gene is named only where the DNA matches it firmly. Part of the rows lack a size; the others show once, few, many or a class for expanded clones.

TRBV7-3	.	.	TRBJ2-1	CASSFNSAGLHEQFF	TGTGCCAGCAGCTTTAATAGCGCGGGCCTCCATGAGCAGTTCTTC
TRBV19	.	.	TRBJ1-5	CASSQGLGQPQHF	TGTGCCAGTAGTCAGGGACTAGGTCAGCCCCAGCATTTT
TRBV5-1	.	TRBD1	TRBJ1-2	CASSLTGEHGYTF	TGCGCCAGCAGCTTGACAGGGGAACATGGCTACACCTTC
TRBV2	.	.	TRBJ1-5	CASSEGRGAGNQPQHF	TGTGCCAGCAGTGAAGGACGGGGGGCCGGCAATCAGCCCCAGCATTTT
TRBV2	.	TRBD1	TRBJ1-4	CASSEVRGHEKLFF	TGTGCCAGCAGTGAAGTCAGGGGGCATGAAAAACTGTTTTTT
TRBV7-9	.	.	TRBJ2-3	CASSLEQGLSTDTQYF	TGTGCCAGCAGCTTAGAGCAGGGCTTAAGCACAGATACGCAGTATTTT
TRBV19	.	.	TRBJ1-5	CASREGNQPQHF	TGTGCCAGTCGGGAGGGCAATCAGCCCCAGCATTTT
TRBV19	few	.	TRBJ2-7	CASSMSGTPEQYF	TGTGCCAGTAGTATGTCCGGGACACCCGAGCAGTACTTC
TRBV18	.	TRBD1	TRBJ1-5	CASSPPGTGGNQPQHF	TGTGCCAGCTCACCGCCTGGGACAGGGGGGAATCAGCCCCAGCATTTT
TRBV5-4	.	TRBD1	TRBJ2-6	CASSLGGQGARGANVLTF	TGTGCCAGCAGCTTGGGAGGCCAGGGGGCGCGGGGGGCCAACGTCCTGACTTTC
TRBV20-1	.	TRBD2	TRBJ2-5	CSAEREVTQYF	TGCAGTGCTGAGCGGGAGGTGACCCAGTACTTC
TRBV5-4	.	.	TRBJ1-1	CASSLDRANEAFF	TGTGCCAGCAGCTTGGACAGAGCTAATGAAGCTTTCTTT
TRBV5-5	.	TRBD1	TRBJ1-2	CASSLARQGARGYTF	TGTGCCAGCAGCTTGGCCCGGCAGGGGGCGCGAGGCTACACCTTC
TRBV5-1	.	.	TRBJ2-3	CASSSGTKADTQYF	TGCGCCAGCAGCTCCGGGACAAAAGCAGATACGCAGTATTTT
TRBV28	.	.	TRBJ2-7	CASSFQGLPSYEQYF	TGTGCCAGCAGTTTTCAGGGCCTCCCAAGCTACGAGCAGTACTTC
TRBV4-3	.	TRBD2	TRBJ2-5	CASSQNGGSSGDQETQYF	TGCGCCAGCAGCCAAAATGGAGGGTCTAGCGGGGACCAAGAGACCCAGTACTTC
TRBV6-1	.	TRBD2	TRBJ2-2	CASTDLGGADTGELFF	TGTGCCAGCACTGACCTGGGAGGGGCGGACACCGGGGAGCTGTTTTTT
TRBV13	.	.	TRBJ2-3	CASSTEGGTQYF	TGTGCCAGCAGCACGGAAGGGGGTACGCAGTATTTT
TRBV5-1	.	.	TRBJ2-3	CASSLAISTDTQYF	TGCGCCAGCAGCTTAGCTATCAGCACAGATACGCAGTATTTT
TRBV7-2	once	.	TRBJ1-5	CASSPWTPNQPQHF	TGTGCCAGCAGCCCCTGGACACCCAATCAGCCCCAGCATTTT
TRBV2	.	.	TRBJ1-1	CASSEGVNTEAFF	TGTGCCAGCAGTGAGGGAGTGAACACTGAAGCTTTCTTT
TRBV2	.	.	TRBJ1-3	CASSGPSSGNTIYF	TGTGCCAGCAGTGGGCCCAGCTCTGGAAACACCATATATTTT
TRBV11-2	.	.	TRBJ2-2	CASSLVYGTNTGELFF	TGTGCCAGCAGCTTAGTCTACGGGACAAACACCGGGGAGCTGTTTTTT
TRBV27	few	TRBD1	TRBJ1-2	CASSPQGQGPYGYTF	TGTGCCAGCAGTCCCCAGGGACAGGGGCCCTATGGCTACACCTTC
TRBV6-7	.	.	TRBJ2-7	CASAGRPWRSSYEQYF	TGTGCCAGCGCGGGGCGGCCTTGGCGGAGCTCCTACGAGCAGTACTTC
TRBV7-2	.	TRBD2	TRBJ2-1	CASSLRPGLAGRNEQFF	TGTGCCAGCAGCCTCAGACCGGGACTAGCGGGAAGGAATGAGCAGTTCTTC
TRBV11-3	.	.	TRBJ1-1	CASSLRGNTEAFF	TGTGCCAGCAGCTTACGGGGGAACACTGAAGCTTTCTTT
TRBV28	.	TRBD1	TRBJ1-4	CASGLGTGEYEKLFF	TGTGCCAGCGGACTCGGGACAGGGGAATATGAAAAACTGTTTTTT
TRBV14	.	TRBD2	TRBJ2-7	CASSQGLASGGYEQYF	TGTGCCAGCAGCCAAGGTCTGGCTAGCGGGGGATACGAGCAGTACTTC
TRBV28	.	.	TRBJ1-5	CASSLDTGSNQPQHF	TGTGCCAGCAGTTTGGATACAGGGAGCAATCAGCCCCAGCATTTT
TRBV28	.	TRBD1	TRBJ1-2	CASSTGGLGYTF	TGTGCCAGCAGCACAGGGGGTCTTGGCTACACCTTC
TRBV19	.	.	TRBJ2-4	CASGEEGHNIQYF	TGTGCAAGTGGAGAAGAGGGTCACAACATTCAGTACTTC
TRBV10-1	.	TRBD2	TRBJ2-1	CASSEALAAYNEQFF	TGCGCCAGCAGTGAGGCACTAGCGGCCTACAATGAGCAGTTCTTC
TRBV5-6	.	.	TRBJ2-5	CASSAIDRTQETQYF	TGTGCCAGCAGCGCCATCGACAGGACTCAAGAGACCCAGTACTTC
TRBV5-1	.	TRBD2	TRBJ2-2	CASSLGLAGVTGELFF	TGCGCCAGCAGCTTGGGACTAGCGGGAGTCACCGGGGAGCTGTTTTTT
TRBV10-3	.	.	TRBJ2-7	CAITPGGTSEQYF	TGTGCCATCACTCCAGGCGGGACGTCCGAGCAGTACTTC
TRBV27	.	.	TRBJ2-2	CASSLSRTGELFF	TGTGCCAGCAGTTTATCGCGGACCGGGGAGCTGTTTTTT
TRBV4-3	.	TRBD2	TRBJ2-1	CASSQVVSGRGNEQFF	TGCGCCAGCAGCCAAGTTGTGAGCGGGAGAGGGAATGAGCAGTTCTTC
TRBV5-1	.	TRBD2	TRBJ2-1	CASKPTSGTGNEQFF	TGCGCCAGCAAACCGACTAGCGGGACCGGCAATGAGCAGTTCTTC
TRBV28	.	.	TRBJ1-2	CASSSGERGYTF	TGTGCCAGCAGTTCAGGGGAGAGGGGCTACACCTTC
TRBV19	.	.	TRBJ1-1	CASSIGLQPSNTEAFF	TGTGCCAGTAGTATAGGACTGCAGCCCTCGAACACTGAAGCTTTCTTT
TRBV18	.	.	TRBJ1-2	CASSPPEGGYGYTF	TGTGCCAGCTCACCACCAGAGGGTGGCTATGGCTACACCTTC
TRBV28	.	.	TRBJ2-3	CASSLLRGGADTQYF	TGTGCCAGCAGTTTGTTGAGGGGGGGGGCAGATACGCAGTATTTT
TRBV7-2	once	TRBD2	TRBJ2-1	CASSSSGTSSYNEQFF	TGTGCCAGCAGCTCATCCGGGACTAGCTCCTACAATGAGCAGTTCTTC
TRBV28	.	TRBD1	TRBJ2-7	CASRTDRGREQYF	TGTGCCAGCAGGACAGACAGGGGCCGCGAGCAGTACTTC
TRBV5-1	.	.	TRBJ2-5	CASSLGGQVQETQYF	TGCGCCAGCAGCTTGGGGGGGCAGGTCCAAGAGACCCAGTACTTC
TRBV10-1	.	TRBD2	TRBJ2-2	CASSERGLAANTGELFF	TGCGCCAGCAGTGAGAGAGGACTAGCGGCGAACACCGGGGAGCTGTTTTTT
TRBV27	.	.	TRBJ2-1	CASTSAGIYNEQFF	TGTGCCAGCACGTCAGCGGGCATCTACAATGAGCAGTTCTTC
TRBV19	.	TRBD1	TRBJ2-2	CASSITTGATGELFF	TGTGCCAGTAGTATTACGACAGGGGCCACCGGGGAGCTGTTTTTT
TRBV30	.	TRBD1	TRBJ2-7	CAWSGDRRGVGEQYF	TGTGCCTGGAGTGGGGACAGAAGGGGAGTCGGCGAGCAGTACTTC
TRBV5-1	.	.	TRBJ2-3	CASSWPLGTGDTQYF	TGCGCCAGCAGCTGGCCCCTCGGAACGGGAGATACGCAGTATTTT
TRBV10-3	once	.	TRBJ2-7	CAISERTTVYEQYF	TGTGCCATCAGTGAAAGGACAACTGTCTACGAGCAGTACTTC